The clone carrying this T cell receptor beta chain was seen at least ten times. This sample is part of a study of breast tumors, draining lymph nodes, adjacent tissues. V lost 2 bases to trimming and J lost 7 bases; unmatched junction nucleotides: 7. The CDR3 runs 14 residues. Germline-derived CDR1 and CDR2 are GTSNPN and SVGIG (reference sequence). Breast cancer patients provided tissue from their axillary draining lymph nodes. MiXCR was run by TCRdb on the multiplex PCR reads, yielding one entry per CDR3 protein. The sample lists fewer than 300,000 distinct CDR3 sequences; less than 40% were seen once.

V is TRBV30 and J is TRBJ2-5; 10 positions agree with TRBD2. This clonotype was sampled from a female donor with breast cancer. Some clones in this sample may be carry-over from other donors' samples. The sample comprised axillary lymph node tissue. DNA for the CDR3: TGTGCCTGGAGTCGGCCCATAGCGGGGGGGACCCAGTACTTC. Its translation is CAWSRPIAGGTQYF.